Included here is one T cell receptor (beta chain) sequence, with context. Its antigen remains unidentified. In TCRdb, the 5' RACE reads were re-called with MiXCR into one record per CDR3 protein. The data contain 450,000 to 550,000 distinct CDR3 sequences, just over 20% of them seen just once; the ten biggest clones take up roughly a sixth. The data are from a study of T cells after yellow fever vaccination. Study-level findings and limits: FACS-sorted repertoires could harbor abundant contaminating bulk-population clonotypes. Weaker, the secondary response had a peak occurring faster, on day 5 versus 15.

Germline V CDR1 and CDR2: MDHEN, SYDVKM. The J segment lost 7 bases and the V segment lost 4 bases, leaving 8 bases of the junction unmatched. The CDR3 consists of 15 residues. V usage is TRBV28 and J usage is TRBJ1-5, with 9 bases matching TRBD1. The clonotype was recovered from a young man who received the YFV17D yellow fever vaccine. Specimen: PBMCs, collected approximately 22 days after the first yellow fever vaccination. CDR3 sequence reads: CASSSTGGGVQPQHF. Here the CDR3 DNA reads TGTGCCAGCAGTTCGACAGGGGGAGGAGTGCAGCCCCAGCATTTT.